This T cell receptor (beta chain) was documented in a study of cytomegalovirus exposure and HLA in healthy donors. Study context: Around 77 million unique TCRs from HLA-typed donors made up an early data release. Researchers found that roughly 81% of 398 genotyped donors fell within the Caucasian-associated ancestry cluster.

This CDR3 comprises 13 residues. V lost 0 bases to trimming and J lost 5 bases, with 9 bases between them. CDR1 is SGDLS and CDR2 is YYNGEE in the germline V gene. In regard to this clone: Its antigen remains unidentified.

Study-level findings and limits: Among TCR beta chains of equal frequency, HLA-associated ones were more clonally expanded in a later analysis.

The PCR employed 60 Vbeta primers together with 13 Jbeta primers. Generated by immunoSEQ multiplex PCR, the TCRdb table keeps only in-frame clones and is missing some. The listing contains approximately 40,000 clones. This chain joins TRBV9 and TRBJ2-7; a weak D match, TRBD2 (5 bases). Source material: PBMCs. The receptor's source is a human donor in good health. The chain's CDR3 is CASSVVPGDEQYF. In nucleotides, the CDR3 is TGTGCCAGCAGCGTAGTCCCCGGGGACGAGCAGTACTTC.